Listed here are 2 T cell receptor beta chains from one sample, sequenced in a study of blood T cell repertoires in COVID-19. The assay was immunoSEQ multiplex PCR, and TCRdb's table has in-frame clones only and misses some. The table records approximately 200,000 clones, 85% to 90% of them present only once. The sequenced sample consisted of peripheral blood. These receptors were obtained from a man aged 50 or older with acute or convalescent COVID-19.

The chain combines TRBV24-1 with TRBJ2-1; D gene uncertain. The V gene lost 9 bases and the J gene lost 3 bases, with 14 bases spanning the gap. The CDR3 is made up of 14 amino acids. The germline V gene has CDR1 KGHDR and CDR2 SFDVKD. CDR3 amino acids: CATPCGDGYNEQFF. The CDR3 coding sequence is TGTGCCACCCCTTGTGGAGACGGCTACAATGAGCAGTTCTTC.

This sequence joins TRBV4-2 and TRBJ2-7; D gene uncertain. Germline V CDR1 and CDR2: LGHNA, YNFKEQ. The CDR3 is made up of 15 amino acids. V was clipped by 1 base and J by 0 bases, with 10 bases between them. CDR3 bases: TGTGCCAGCAGCCAAGCATGGTGGAGCTCCTACGAGCAGTACTTC. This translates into CASSQAWWSSYEQYF.